A single sample is the source of the 9 T cell receptor beta chains below, sequenced in a study of T-cell memory formation after mild COVID-19. TCRdb recomputed calls from the 5' RACE reads with MiXCR, one row per CDR3 protein. The sample shows some 280,000 distinct CDR3 sequences, under 20% of them seen only once. Source material: PBMCs or a T cell subset sorted from them (not recorded which). These TCRs come from a man aged 18-30 years who had mild COVID-19 (a few samples of this study predate the infection). Cell type and time point are not known.

This clonotype was observed a handful of times. The gene calls are TRBV20-1 and TRBJ2-2; D gene uncertain. The CDR3 is 13 residues long. Germline lookup yields CDR1 DFQATT and CDR2 SNEGSKA (reference sequence). Trimming stripped 0 bases from V and 6 bases from J, with 8 bases between. CDR3 loop: CSARDVGAGELFF. CDR3 nucleotide sequence: TGCAGTGCTAGAGATGTGGGCGCCGGGGAGCTGTTTTTT.

This clonotype occurred a few times. The chain employs TRBV20-1 and TRBJ2-7; no reliable D call. V lost 5 bases and J lost 7, with 15 bases in between. The germline V gene has CDR1 DFQATT and CDR2 SNEGSKA (reference sequence). The CDR3 spans 12 residues. In nucleotides, the CDR3 is TGCAGTGCTCCCAGCACCTGGGGTGAGCAGTACTTC. It codes for CSAPSTWGEQYF.

The genes are TRBV18 and TRBJ1-2, with TRBD1 matching 7 bases. Trimming removed 0 bases from V and 4 bases from J; junction bases left unmatched: 2. Germline CDR1 and CDR2: KGHSH and LQKENI. The CDR3 is 14 amino acids. The CDR3: CASSPPPGGYGYTF. The CDR3 DNA follows: TGTGCCAGCTCACCACCCCCAGGGGGCTATGGCTACACCTTC. The full variable domain, in which reference TRBV18 and TRBJ1-2 provide the parts outside the CDR3, is NAGVMQNPRHLVRRRGQEARLRCSPMKGHSHVYWYRQLPEEGLKFMVYLQKENIIDESGMPKERFSAEFPKEGPSILRIQQVVRGDSAAYFCASSPPPGGYGYTFGSGTRLTVV.

This clonotype has just a few counts. Written as DNA, the CDR3 is TGTGCCAGCAGTGTGGGTGGGGGCTTCCAGCCCCAGCATTTT. This encodes CASSVGGGFQPQHF. The chain recombines TRBV2 with TRBJ1-5, with D possibly TRBD1 on 6 matching bases. Trimming shortened V by 4 bases and J by 7 bases, and 14 bases separated the two germline ends. Germline V gene sequence: CDR1 SNHLY, CDR2 FYNNEI. The CDR3 has 14 residues.

The V and J genes are TRBV5-1 and TRBJ2-5; a possible D gene is TRBD1 (5 bases). Trimming removed 4 bases at V and 7 bases at J, with 20 bases between. Germline V gives CDR1 SGHRS, CDR2 YFSETQ. The CDR3 loop spans 15 amino acids. DNA for the CDR3: TGCGCCAGCAGCCCAACATCAGGGAATGAAGGGACCCAGTACTTC. This encodes CASSPTSGNEGTQYF.

This clonotype was seen at least ten times. The chain couples TRBV4-3 to TRBJ2-2; TRBD1 aligns across 10 bases. CDR3 length: 14 amino acids. V was clipped by 4 bases and J by 7 bases; unmatched bases: 3. The V gene's germline CDR1 is LGHNA and CDR2 YSLEER. This CDR3 reads CASSPDRGSGELFF. CDR3 sequence (DNA): TGCGCCAGCAGCCCGGACAGGGGGAGCGGGGAGCTGTTTTTT.

The sample holds many counts of this clonotype. The chain combines TRBV5-6 with TRBJ2-7; D gene uncertain. The germline CDR1 and CDR2 sequences are SGHDT and YYEEEE. The V gene lost 0 bases and the J gene lost 7 bases, with 8 bases spanning the gap. The CDR3 length is 12 residues. The CDR3 bases are TGTGCCAGCAGCTTGGCGTCCCAAGAGCAGTACGTC. Translating gives CASSLASQEQYV.

This clonotype was counted only a few times. The chain links TRBV11-1 to TRBJ2-7; 12 bases fit TRBD2. CDR3 length: 15 amino acids. CDR1 and CDR2 (germline): SGHAT, FQDESV (reference sequence). V shed 5 bases, J shed 2 bases, and the junction held 4 bases outside the gene matches. CDR3 sequence reads: CASSPRTSGAYEQYF. CDR3 DNA sequence: TGTGCCAGCAGCCCACGGACTAGCGGGGCCTACGAGCAGTACTTC.

The chain has TRBV18 and TRBJ1-1; D gene ambiguous. Germline CDR1 is KGHSH and CDR2 is LQKENI. There are 15 residues in the CDR3. V shed 3 bases and J shed 6 bases, with 17 bases lying between them. CDR3: CASSPGLDAGAEAFF. DNA for the CDR3: TGTGCCAGCTCACCCGGTCTTGACGCCGGGGCTGAAGCTTTCTTT.